This record looks at one T cell receptor (beta chain) sequence and its context. The sample originates from a study of blood T cell repertoires in COVID-19. About the research overall: Italy, Spain and the United States were the sources of the convalescent and acute COVID-19 samples. T cells, B-cell-depleted T cells, or PBMCs provided the cDNA or gDNA that served as material.

This CDR3 contains 18 residues. V trimming: 4 bases; J trimming: 1 base; junction bases outside the gene matches: 8. Germline V gene sequence: CDR1 SGHRS, CDR2 YFSETQ. Per the authors' pipeline: For nucleated cells, counts were estimated from reference gene primer amplification. The repertoire was sequenced with immunoSEQ multiplex PCR; TCRdb's copy has only in-frame clones and lacks some. V, J and clone size were drawn from that table, and D and trimming were deduced from the DNA. The sample holds approximately 130,000 clones, more than 70% seen once. The chain couples TRBV5-1 to TRBJ2-6; TRBD1 aligns across 10 bases. The sequencing sample was made of peripheral blood. The clonotype originates from a human donor in a cohort sampled during active COVID-19. CDR3 amino acids: CASSIGTGVGSGANVLTF. DNA of the CDR3: TGCGCCAGCAGCATAGGGACAGGGGTAGGTTCTGGGGCCAACGTCCTGACTTTC.